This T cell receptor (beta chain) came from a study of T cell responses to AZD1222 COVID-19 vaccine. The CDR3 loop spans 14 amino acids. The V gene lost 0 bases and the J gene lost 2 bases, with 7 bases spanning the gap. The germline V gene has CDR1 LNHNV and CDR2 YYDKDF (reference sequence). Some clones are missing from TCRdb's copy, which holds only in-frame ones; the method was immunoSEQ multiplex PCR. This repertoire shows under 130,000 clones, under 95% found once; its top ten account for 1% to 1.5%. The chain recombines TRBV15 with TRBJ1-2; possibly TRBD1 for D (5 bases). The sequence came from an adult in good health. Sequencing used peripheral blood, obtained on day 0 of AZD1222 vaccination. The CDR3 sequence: CATSREKGNYGYTF. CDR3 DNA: TGTGCCACCAGCAGAGAAAAGGGGAACTATGGCTACACCTTC.